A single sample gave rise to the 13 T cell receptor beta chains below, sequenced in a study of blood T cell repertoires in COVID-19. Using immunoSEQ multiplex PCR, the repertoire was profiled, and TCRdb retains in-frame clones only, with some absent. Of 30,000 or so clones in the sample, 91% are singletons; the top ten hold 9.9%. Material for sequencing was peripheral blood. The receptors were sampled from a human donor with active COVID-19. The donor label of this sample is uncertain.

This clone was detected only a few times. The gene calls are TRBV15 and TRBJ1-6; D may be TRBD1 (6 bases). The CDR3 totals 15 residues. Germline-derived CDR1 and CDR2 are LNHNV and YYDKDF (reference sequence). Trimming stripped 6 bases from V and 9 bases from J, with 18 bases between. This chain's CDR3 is CATRTGPRNGSPLHF. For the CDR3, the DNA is TGTGCCACCAGGACAGGTCCCCGAAATGGTTCACCCCTCCACTTT.

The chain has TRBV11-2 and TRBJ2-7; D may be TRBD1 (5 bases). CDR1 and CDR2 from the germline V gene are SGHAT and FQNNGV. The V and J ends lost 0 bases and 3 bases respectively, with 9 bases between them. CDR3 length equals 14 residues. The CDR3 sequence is CASSLDQRGYEQYF. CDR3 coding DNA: TGTGCCAGCAGCTTAGATCAAAGGGGCTACGAGCAGTACTTC.

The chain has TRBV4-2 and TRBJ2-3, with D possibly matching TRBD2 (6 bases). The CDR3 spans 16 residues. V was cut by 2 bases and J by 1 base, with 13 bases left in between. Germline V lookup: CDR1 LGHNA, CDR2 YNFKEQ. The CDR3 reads CASSQTPRGGTDTQYF. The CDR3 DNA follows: TGTGCCAGCAGCCAAACTCCGCGGGGTGGCACAGATACGCAGTATTTT.

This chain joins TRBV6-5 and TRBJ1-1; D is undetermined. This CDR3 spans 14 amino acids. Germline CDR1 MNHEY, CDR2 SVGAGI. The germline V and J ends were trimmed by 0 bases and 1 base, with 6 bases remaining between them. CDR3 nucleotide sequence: TGTGCCAGCAGTTACTCTGCAGGGAACACTGAAGCTTTCTTT. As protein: CASSYSAGNTEAFF.

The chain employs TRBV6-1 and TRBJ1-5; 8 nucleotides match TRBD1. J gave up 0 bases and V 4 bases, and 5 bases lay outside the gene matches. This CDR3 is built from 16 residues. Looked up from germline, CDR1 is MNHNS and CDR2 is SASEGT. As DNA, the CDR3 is TGTGCCAGCAGTGTGGACAGGGACTATAGCAATCAGCCCCAGCATTTT. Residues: CASSVDRDYSNQPQHF.

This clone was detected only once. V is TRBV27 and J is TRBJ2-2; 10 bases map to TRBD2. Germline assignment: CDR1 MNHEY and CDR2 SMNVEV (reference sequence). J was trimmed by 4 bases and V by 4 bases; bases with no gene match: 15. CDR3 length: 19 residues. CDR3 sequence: CASSSDGPLAGAVTGELFF. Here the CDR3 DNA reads TGTGCCAGCAGTTCGGACGGGCCCCTAGCGGGAGCGGTCACCGGGGAGCTGTTTTTT.

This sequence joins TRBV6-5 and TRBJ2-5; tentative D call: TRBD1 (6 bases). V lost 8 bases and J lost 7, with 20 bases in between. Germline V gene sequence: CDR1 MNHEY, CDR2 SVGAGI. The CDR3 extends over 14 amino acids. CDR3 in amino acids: CASALSQGAGTQYF. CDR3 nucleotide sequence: TGTGCCAGCGCTTTATCACAGGGAGCCGGGACCCAGTACTTC.

Here the CDR3 reads CASSLLGGSTNEQYF. DNA for the CDR3: TGTGCCAGCAGCTTATTGGGCGGGAGTACGAACGAGCAGTACTTC. The chain links TRBV13 to TRBJ2-7; the match to TRBD2 covers 7 bases. The CDR3 extends over 15 amino acids. The germline V gene has CDR1 PRHDT and CDR2 FYEKMQ (reference sequence). With 2 bases clipped from V and 5 bases from J, the junction kept 9 bases outside the gene matches.

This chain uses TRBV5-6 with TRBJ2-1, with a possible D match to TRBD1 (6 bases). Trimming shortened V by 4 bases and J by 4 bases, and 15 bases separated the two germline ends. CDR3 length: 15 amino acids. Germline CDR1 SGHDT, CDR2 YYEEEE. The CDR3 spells CASSIVQGSYNEQFF. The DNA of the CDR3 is TGTGCCAGCAGCATCGTACAGGGTTCATACAATGAGCAGTTCTTC.

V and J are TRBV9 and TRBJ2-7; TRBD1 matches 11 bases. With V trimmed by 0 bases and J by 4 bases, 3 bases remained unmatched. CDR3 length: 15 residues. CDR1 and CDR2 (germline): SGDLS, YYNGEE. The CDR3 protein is CASSVGDRGKYEQYF. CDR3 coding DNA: TGTGCCAGCAGCGTAGGGGACAGGGGGAAATACGAGCAGTACTTC. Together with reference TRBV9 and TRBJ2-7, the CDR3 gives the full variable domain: DSGVTQTPKHLITATGQRVTLRCSPRSGDLSVYWYQQSLDQGLQFLIQYYNGEERAKGNILERFSAQQFPDLHSELNLSSLELGDSALYFCASSVGDRGKYEQYFGPGTRLTVT.

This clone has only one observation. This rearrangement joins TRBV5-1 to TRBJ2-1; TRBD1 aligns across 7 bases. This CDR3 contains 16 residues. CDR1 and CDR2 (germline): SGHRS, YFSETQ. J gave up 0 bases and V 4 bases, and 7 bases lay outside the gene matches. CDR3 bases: TGCGCCAGCAGCGGAACAGGGGCCCCCTCCTACAATGAGCAGTTCTTC. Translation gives CASSGTGAPSYNEQFF.

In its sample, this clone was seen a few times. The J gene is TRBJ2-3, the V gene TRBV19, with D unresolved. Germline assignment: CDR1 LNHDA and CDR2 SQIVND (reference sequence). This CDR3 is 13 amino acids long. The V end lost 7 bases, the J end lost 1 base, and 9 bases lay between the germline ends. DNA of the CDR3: TGTGCCAGTAATGTGGGCCGCACAGATACGCAGTATTTT. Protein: CASNVGRTDTQYF.

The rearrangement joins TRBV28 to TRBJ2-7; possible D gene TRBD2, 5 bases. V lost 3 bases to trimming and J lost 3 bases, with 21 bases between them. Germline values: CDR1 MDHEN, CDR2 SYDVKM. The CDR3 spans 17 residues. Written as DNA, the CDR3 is TGTGCCAGCAGTTTGGGAAGAATCCCTCGAGGAGGCTACGAGCAGTACTTC. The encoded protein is CASSLGRIPRGGYEQYF.